This TCR beta chain appears in the sequencing data of a study of T cells after yellow fever vaccination. Whole-study findings and limits: There was a possibility that FACS-sorted repertoires contained abundant clonotypes contaminating from the bulk population. Reappearing after the booster were most of the clones from primary vaccination (almost 97% CD4, approximately 89% CD8).

Trimming shortened V by 5 bases and J by 1 base, and 11 bases separated the two germline ends. Germline assignment: CDR1 MNHEY and CDR2 SVGEGT. The CDR3 runs 14 residues. This clonotype was counted many times. Antigen: not known. It was through 5'RACE template switching that TCR cDNA was made, with a universal primer site and UMIs added. TCRdb re-analysed the 5' RACE reads in MiXCR, keeping a single row per CDR3 protein. The sample lists around 320,000 distinct CDR3 sequences, 3.5% to 5% occurring once. Material: PBMCs, obtained 15 days after the yellow fever booster vaccination. This chain uses TRBV6-2 or TRBV6-3 with TRBJ1-2; unclear D gene. The receptor was isolated from a man aged 18 to 30 who received the YFV17D yellow fever vaccine. CDR3 nucleotides: TGTGCCAGCAGTGTGCGGGCCCTTAACTATGGCTACACCTTC. Translation: CASSVRALNYGYTF.